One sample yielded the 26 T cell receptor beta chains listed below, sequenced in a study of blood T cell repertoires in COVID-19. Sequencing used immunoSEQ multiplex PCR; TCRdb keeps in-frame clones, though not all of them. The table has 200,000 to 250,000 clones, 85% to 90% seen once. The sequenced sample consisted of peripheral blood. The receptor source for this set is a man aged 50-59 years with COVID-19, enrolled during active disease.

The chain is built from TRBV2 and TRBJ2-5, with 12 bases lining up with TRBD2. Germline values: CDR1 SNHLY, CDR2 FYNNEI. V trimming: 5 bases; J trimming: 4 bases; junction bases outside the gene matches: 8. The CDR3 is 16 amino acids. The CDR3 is CASSPRLAGVSETQYF. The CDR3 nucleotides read TGTGCCAGCAGTCCCCGACTAGCGGGGGTCTCAGAGACCCAGTACTTC.

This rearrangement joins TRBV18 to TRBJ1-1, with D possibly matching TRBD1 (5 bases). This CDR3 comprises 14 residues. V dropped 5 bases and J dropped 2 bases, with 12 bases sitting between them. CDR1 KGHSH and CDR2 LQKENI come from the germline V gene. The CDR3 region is CASSTTVANTEAFF. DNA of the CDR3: TGTGCCAGCTCAACGACAGTTGCCAACACTGAAGCTTTCTTT.

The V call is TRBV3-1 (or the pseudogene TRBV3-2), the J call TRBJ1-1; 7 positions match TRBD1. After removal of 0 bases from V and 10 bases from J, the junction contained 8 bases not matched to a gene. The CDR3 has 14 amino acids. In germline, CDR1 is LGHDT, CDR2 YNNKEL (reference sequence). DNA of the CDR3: TGTGCCAGCAGCCAAGATCCCCGACAGGGTAGAGCTTTCTTT. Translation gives CASSQDPRQGRAFF.

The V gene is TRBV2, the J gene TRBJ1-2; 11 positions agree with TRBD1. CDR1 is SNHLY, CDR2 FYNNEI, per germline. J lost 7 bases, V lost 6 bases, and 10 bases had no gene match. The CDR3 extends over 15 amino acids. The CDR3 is CASSKEGGQGVGYTF. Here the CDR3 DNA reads TGTGCCAGCAGCAAAGAGGGGGGACAGGGGGTTGGCTACACCTTC.

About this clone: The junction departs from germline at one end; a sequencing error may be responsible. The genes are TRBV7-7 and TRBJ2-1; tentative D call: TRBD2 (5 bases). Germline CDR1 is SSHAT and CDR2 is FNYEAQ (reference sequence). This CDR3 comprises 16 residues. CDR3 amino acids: CASSLAASSPYNEQFF. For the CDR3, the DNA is TGTGCTAGCAGCTTAGCAGCTAGCTCCCCCTACAATGAGCAGTTCTTC.

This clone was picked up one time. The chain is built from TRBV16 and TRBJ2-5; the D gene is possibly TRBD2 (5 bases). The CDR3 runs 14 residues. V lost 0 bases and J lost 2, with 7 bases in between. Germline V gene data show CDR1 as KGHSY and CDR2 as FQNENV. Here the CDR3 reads CASSQSGKQETQYF. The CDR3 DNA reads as TGTGCCAGCAGCCAATCCGGGAAGCAAGAGACCCAGTACTTC.

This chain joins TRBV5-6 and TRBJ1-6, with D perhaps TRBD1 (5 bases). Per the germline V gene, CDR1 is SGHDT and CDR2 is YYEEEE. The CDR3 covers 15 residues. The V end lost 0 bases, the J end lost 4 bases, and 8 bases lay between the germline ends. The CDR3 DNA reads TGTGCCAGCAGCTTGGTCCAGGGATATAATTCACCCCTCCACTTT. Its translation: CASSLVQGYNSPLHF.

The CDR3 sequence: CASSPNLAAVYEQYF. The CDR3 nucleotides are TGTGCCAGCAGTCCGAACCTAGCGGCTGTTTACGAGCAGTACTTC. V gene TRBV27 combines with J gene TRBJ2-7; 7 bases align to TRBD2. V lost 5 bases to trimming and J lost 4 bases; unmatched junction nucleotides: 11. The CDR3 is made up of 15 amino acids. The germline gives CDR1 MNHEY, CDR2 SMNVEV (reference sequence).

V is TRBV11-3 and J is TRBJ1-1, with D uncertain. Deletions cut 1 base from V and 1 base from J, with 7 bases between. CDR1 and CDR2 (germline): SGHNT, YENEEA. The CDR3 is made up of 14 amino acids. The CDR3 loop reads CASSLGPSNTEAFF. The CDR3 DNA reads TGTGCCAGCAGCTTAGGGCCCTCGAACACTGAAGCTTTCTTT.

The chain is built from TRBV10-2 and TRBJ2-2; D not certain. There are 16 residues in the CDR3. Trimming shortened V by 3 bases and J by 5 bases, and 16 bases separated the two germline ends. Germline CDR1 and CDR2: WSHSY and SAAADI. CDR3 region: CASSDPHSRGTGELFF. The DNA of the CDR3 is TGCGCCAGCAGTGACCCACATAGCCGTGGGACCGGGGAGCTGTTTTTT.

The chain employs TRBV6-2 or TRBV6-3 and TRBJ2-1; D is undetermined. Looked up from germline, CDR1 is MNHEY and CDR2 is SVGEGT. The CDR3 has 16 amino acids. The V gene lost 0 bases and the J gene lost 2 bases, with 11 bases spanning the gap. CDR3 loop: CASSYSSGTPYNEQFF. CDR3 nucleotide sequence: TGTGCCAGCAGTTACTCTTCGGGTACCCCCTACAATGAGCAGTTCTTC.

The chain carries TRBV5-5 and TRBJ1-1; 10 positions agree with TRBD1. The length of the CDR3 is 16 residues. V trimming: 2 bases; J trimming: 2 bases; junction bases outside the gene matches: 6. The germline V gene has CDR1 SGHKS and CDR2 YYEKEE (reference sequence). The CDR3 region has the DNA TGTGCCAGCAGCTTCCTGGACAGGGGGTTAAACACTGAAGCTTTCTTT. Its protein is CASSFLDRGLNTEAFF.

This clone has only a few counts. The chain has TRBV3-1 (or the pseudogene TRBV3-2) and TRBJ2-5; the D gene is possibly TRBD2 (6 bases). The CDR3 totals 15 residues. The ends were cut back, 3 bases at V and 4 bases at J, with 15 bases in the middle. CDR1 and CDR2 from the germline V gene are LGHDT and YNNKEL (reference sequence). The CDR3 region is CASSHILTRGETQYF. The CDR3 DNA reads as TGTGCCAGCAGCCACATATTGACTAGAGGAGAGACCCAGTACTTC.

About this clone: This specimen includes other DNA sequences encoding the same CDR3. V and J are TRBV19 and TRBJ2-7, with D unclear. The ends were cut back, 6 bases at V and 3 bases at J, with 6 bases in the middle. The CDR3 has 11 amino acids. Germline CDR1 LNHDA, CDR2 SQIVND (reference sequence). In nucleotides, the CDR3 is TGTGCCAGTAGGCGTGGCTACGAGCAGTACTTC. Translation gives CASRRGYEQYF.

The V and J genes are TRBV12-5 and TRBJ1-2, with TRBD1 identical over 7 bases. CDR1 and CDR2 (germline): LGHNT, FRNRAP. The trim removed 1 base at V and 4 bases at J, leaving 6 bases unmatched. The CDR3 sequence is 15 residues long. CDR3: CASGLGQGSSYGYTF. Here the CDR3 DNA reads TGTGCTAGTGGTTTGGGACAGGGCTCGTCCTATGGCTACACCTTC.

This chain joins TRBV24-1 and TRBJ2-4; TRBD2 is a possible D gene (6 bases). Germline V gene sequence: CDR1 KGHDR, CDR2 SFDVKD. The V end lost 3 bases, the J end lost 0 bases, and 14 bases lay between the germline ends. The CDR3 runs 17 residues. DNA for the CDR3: TGTGCCACCAGTGATACCCGGGGGACCATAGCCAAAAACATTCAGTACTTC. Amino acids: CATSDTRGTIAKNIQYF.

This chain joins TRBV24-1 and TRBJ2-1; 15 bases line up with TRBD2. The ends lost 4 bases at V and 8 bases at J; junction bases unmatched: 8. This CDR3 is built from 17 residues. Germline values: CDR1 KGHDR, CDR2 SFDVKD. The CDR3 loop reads CATSDPGTSGRTDEQFF. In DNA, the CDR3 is TGTGCCACCAGTGACCCCGGGACTAGCGGGAGGACGGATGAGCAGTTCTTC.

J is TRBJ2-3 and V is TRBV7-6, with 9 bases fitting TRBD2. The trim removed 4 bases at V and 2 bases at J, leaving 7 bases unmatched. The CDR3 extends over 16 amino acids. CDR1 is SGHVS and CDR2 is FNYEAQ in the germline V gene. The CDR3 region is CASSYELAGNTDTQYF. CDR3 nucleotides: TGTGCCAGCAGCTACGAGCTAGCGGGGAACACAGATACGCAGTATTTT.

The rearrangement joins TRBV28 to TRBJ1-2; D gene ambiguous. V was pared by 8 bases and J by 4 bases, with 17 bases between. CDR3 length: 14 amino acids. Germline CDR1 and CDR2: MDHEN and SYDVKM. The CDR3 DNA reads TGTGCCAGCGGGGTCGCCGGACTAAGCTATGGCTACACCTTC. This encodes CASGVAGLSYGYTF.

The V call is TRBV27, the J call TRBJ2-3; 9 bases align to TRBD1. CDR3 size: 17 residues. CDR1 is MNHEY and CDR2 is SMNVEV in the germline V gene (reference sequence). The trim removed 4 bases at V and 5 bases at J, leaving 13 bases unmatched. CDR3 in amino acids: CASSSPSSGTGKDTQYF. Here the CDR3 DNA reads TGTGCCAGCAGTTCACCCTCCTCCGGGACAGGGAAAGATACGCAGTATTTT.

CDR3 nucleotides: TGTGCCAGCAGCTTGGTCGGGACAGGGCAGTTAGAGACCCAGTACTTC. Protein sequence: CASSLVGTGQLETQYF. The chain recombines TRBV5-5 with TRBJ2-5; 9 nucleotides match TRBD1. Trimming at V came to 0 bases and at J to 4 bases, leaving 7 bases not matched to a gene. This CDR3 is built from 16 residues. CDR1 is SGHKS and CDR2 is YYEKEE in the germline V gene (reference sequence).

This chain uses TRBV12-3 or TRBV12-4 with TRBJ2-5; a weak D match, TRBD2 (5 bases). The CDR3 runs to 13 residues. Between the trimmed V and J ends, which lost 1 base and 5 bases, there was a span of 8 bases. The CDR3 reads CASSLVRGETQYF. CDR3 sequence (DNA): TGTGCCAGCAGTTTAGTACGAGGGGAGACCCAGTACTTC.

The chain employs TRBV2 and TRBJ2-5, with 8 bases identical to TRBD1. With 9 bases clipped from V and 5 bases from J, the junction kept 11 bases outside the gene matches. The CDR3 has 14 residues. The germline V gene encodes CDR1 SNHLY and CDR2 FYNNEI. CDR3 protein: CASYKQGAYETQYF. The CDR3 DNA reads TGTGCCAGTTACAAGCAGGGGGCGTATGAGACCCAGTACTTC.

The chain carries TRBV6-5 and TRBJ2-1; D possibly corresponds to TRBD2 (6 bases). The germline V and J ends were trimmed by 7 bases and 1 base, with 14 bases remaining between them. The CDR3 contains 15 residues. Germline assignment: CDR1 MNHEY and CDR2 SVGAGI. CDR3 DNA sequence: TGTGCCAGCAATCGGGGCGGGAATTCCTACAATGAGCAGTTCTTC. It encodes CASNRGGNSYNEQFF.

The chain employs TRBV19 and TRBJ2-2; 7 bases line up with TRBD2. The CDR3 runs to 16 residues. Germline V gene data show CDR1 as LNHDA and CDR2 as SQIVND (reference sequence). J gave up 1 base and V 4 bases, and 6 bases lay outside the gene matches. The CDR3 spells CASSSRDYLNTGELFF. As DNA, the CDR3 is TGTGCCAGTAGTAGCCGGGACTACCTGAACACCGGGGAGCTGTTTTTT.

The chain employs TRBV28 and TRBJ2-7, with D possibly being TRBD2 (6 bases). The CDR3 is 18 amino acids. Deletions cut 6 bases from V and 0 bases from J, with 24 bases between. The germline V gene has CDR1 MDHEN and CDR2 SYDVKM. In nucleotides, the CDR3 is TGTGCCAGCAGCCAACCGGGTCTTGGGGGGATGAGCTCCTACGAGCAGTACTTC. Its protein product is CASSQPGLGGMSSYEQYF.